This note documents a single TCR beta chain sequence. TCR sequencing covered three patients who responded to pembrolizumab. Method: immunoSEQ multiplex PCR; TCRdb's copy keeps in-frame clones and lacks some. The table lists about 63,000 clones, roughly 88% of them singletons, with around 13% in the top ten. This entry comes from a study of PD-1 blockade in mismatch repair-deficient tumors. About the study: Patients had over 10 mismatch repair-deficient cancer types, all previously treated and progressing.

J lost 9 bases, V lost 4 bases, and 8 bases had no gene match. CDR3 length equals 14 residues. CDR1 is SGHRS, CDR2 YFSETQ, per germline. The clonotype comes from an adult with mismatch repair-deficient cancer. Source: peripheral blood, taken 52 weeks after starting pembrolizumab. V is TRBV5-1 and J is TRBJ2-1; 9 nucleotides agree with TRBD2. The CDR3 nucleotides are TGCGCCAGCAGCCTGGGTAGCGGGAGCATTGAGCAGTTCTTC. Protein sequence: CASSLGSGSIEQFF.